This T cell receptor beta chain was recovered during a study of PD-L1 blockade in urothelial cancer. About the study: The patients' atezolizumab therapy, 1,200 mg intravenously every 3 weeks, started in the mid-2010s. About 90% of the roughly 29 patients were men who had bladder-origin urothelial cancer. Blood analysis was done at 3 weeks (second dose) and 6 weeks after treatment began.

The assay was immunoSEQ multiplex PCR, and TCRdb's table has in-frame clones only and misses some. The sample includes tens of thousands of clones, 86% seen only once; the top ten take 15%. Time point defined: pretreatment peripheral blood. Patients suffered from locally advanced or metastatic urothelial carcinoma. This CDR3 is built from 17 residues. Germline CDR1 and CDR2: SEHNR and FQNEAQ (reference sequence). V trimming: 5 bases; J trimming: 3 bases; junction bases outside the gene matches: 10. The V and J genes are TRBV7-9 and TRBJ2-3, with 11 bases fitting TRBD2. This specimen was PBMCs, taken around atezolizumab (anti-PD-L1) treatment. The receptor was isolated from a man in his 60s with urothelial cancer. CDR3 nucleotide sequence: TGTGCCAGCAGCAAGGGGACTAGCGGACAGAGAACAGATACGCAGTATTTT. It encodes CASSKGTSGQRTDTQYF.